This TCR beta chain was identified in a study of blood T cell repertoires in COVID-19. Overall study context: The analysed material was cDNA or gDNA that came from T cells, B-cell-depleted T cells, or PBMCs.

Measured with immunoSEQ multiplex PCR; TCRdb has only the in-frame clones, and not every one. Here the sample spans about 230,000 clones, 81% being singletons. This CDR3 contains 16 residues. Germline CDR1 is SSHAT and CDR2 is FNYEAQ (reference sequence). In the case of this clone: Relative to the germline gene, one junction end is altered; a read error may explain this.

Seattle enrolled patients during active infection and tracked them longitudinally. The chain carries TRBV7-7 and TRBJ2-7; D may be TRBD2 (5 bases). The clonotype comes from a woman older than 75 with COVID-19, enrolled during active disease. Sequencing was carried out using peripheral blood. The CDR3: CASSLAGGPGAYEQYF. The CDR3 DNA reads TGTGCTAGCAGCTTAGCTGGAGGACCGGGCGCCTACGAGCAGTACTTC.